The 5 T cell receptor beta chains below all came from one sample that was sequenced in a study of regulatory T cells in long-lasting Graves disease. The time point denotes: newly diagnosed GD, antithyroid drugs for less than 3 months. PBMC RNA served as the TCR library source. Building the TCR beta libraries relied on iRepertoire HTBI primers, and CDR3 regions underwent Arm-PCR. TCRdb processed the multiplex PCR reads anew with MiXCR; each CDR3 protein has one entry. This table has roughly 380,000 distinct CDR3 sequences, 15% to 18% appearing once. This specimen consisted of peripheral blood mononuclear cells (PBMCs), obtained at new diagnosis, from a patient treated with antithyroid drugs. The source of these receptors is a female donor with Graves disease.

As concerns this clonotype: An end of the junction does not agree with germline; a read error may underlie this. V is TRBV3-1 and J is TRBJ1-6, with 9 bases aligning to TRBD1. Germline loops: CDR1 LGHDT, CDR2 YNNKEL (reference sequence). CDR3 length: 16 amino acids. CDR3 in amino acids: CASSHSQGARGSPPHF. In nucleotides, the CDR3 is TGTGCCAGCAGCCATTCACAGGGGGCGAGGGGCTCACCCCCCCACTTT.

This clonotype was seen at least ten times. The chain is built from TRBV20-1 and TRBJ1-1; no clear D gene. This CDR3 region has 11 residues. Per germline, CDR1 DFQATT and CDR2 SNEGSKA (reference sequence). The germline V and J ends were trimmed by 4 bases and 5 bases, with 8 bases remaining between them. The CDR3 loop reads CSATKGTEAFF. CDR3 nucleotide sequence: TGCAGTGCTACGAAGGGAACTGAAGCTTTCTTT.

In its sample, this clonotype was seen many times. The rearrangement uses TRBV7-9 and TRBJ1-1, with D perhaps matching TRBD1 (5 bases). This CDR3 has 13 amino acids. Trimming pared 11 bases from V and 1 base from J, leaving 14 bases between. CDR1 SEHNR and CDR2 FQNEAQ come from the germline V gene (reference sequence). This CDR3 reads CACYGAGNTEAFF. Here the CDR3 DNA reads TGTGCCTGCTACGGGGCCGGGAACACTGAAGCTTTCTTT.

This clonotype was observed many times. This chain joins TRBV11-2 and TRBJ1-1; D gene ambiguous. With 2 bases removed from V and 6 bases from J, the gap between germline ends came to 7 bases. Germline lookup yields CDR1 SGHAT and CDR2 FQNNGV. The CDR3 is 12 amino acids. CDR3 loop: CASSLHPAEAFF. The CDR3 bases are TGTGCCAGCAGCTTACATCCGGCTGAAGCTTTCTTT.

This clonotype was seen only a few times. This chain connects TRBV6-1 to TRBJ2-3; D remains ambiguous. This CDR3 has 14 residues. Germline values: CDR1 MNHNS, CDR2 SASEGT. V shed 11 bases and J shed 3 bases, with 18 bases lying between them. The CDR3 spells CAARLNQNTDTQYF. CDR3 in DNA: TGTGCCGCCAGGCTGAACCAAAATACAGATACGCAGTATTTT.